Presented here are 9 T cell receptor beta chains from one specimen sequenced in a study of blood T cells in healthy people across ages. Sample-barcoded 5' priming and a J-beta primer mix drove a second PCR of 7 to 11 cycles. From the 5' RACE reads, TCRdb called clonotypes with MiXCR, one entry per CDR3 protein. Of over a million distinct CDR3 sequences listed, about 42% were seen once; the top ten hold roughly 3.7%. The sample taken for sequencing was blood. The receptor set was obtained from a woman aged 18-35 years in good health.

This clonotype was counted only a few times. The V gene is TRBV10-3, the J gene TRBJ1-5, with TRBD1 matching over 8 bases. CDR3 length: 17 residues. Trimming cost V 0 bases and J 6 bases; bases outside gene matches: 10. Germline assignment: CDR1 ENHRY and CDR2 SYGVKD. CDR3 residues: CAISESRAGGHVQPQHF. The CDR3 DNA is TGTGCCATCAGTGAGTCCCGCGCAGGGGGCCATGTTCAGCCCCAGCATTTT.

This clonotype was seen just once. The J gene is TRBJ2-3, the V gene TRBV6-5, with no clear D. The CDR3 is 14 amino acids. Germline lookup yields CDR1 MNHEY and CDR2 SVGAGI. V was pared by 5 bases and J by 2 bases, with 11 bases between. DNA for the CDR3: TGTGCCAGCAGTCTCGACACCGACACAGATACGCAGTATTTT. Residues: CASSLDTDTDTQYF.

This clonotype showed up just a few times. The V call is TRBV7-2, the J call TRBJ1-1; the D gene is possibly TRBD1 (6 bases). Germline V CDR1 and CDR2: SGHTA, FQGNSA. The CDR3 loop spans 13 amino acids. The V end lost 4 bases, the J end lost 8 bases, and 14 bases lay between the germline ends. In nucleotides, the CDR3 is TGTGCCAGCAGCTCCACGCAGGGGAGAGAAGCTTTCTTT. Translating it yields CASSSTQGREAFF.

A few counts support this clonotype. The V call is TRBV7-2, the J call TRBJ1-2; D is ambiguous. Germline V gives CDR1 SGHTA, CDR2 FQGNSA. This CDR3 region has 16 residues. Trimming removed 1 base at V and 1 base at J, with 13 bases between. DNA of the CDR3: TGTGCCAGCAGCTTAGTTTCAGGCCCTCTTAACTATGGCTACACCTTC. Protein sequence: CASSLVSGPLNYGYTF.

V and J are TRBV27 and TRBJ2-1; TRBD2 matches 10 bases. Trimming took 2 bases from V and 7 from J; bases not matched to a gene: 11. CDR3 length equals 17 residues. Germline V gene data show CDR1 as MNHEY and CDR2 as SMNVEV (reference sequence). CDR3 residues: CASSLSGTSDWGNEQFF. CDR3 nucleotides: TGTGCCAGCAGTTTAAGTGGGACTAGCGACTGGGGAAATGAGCAGTTCTTC.

The V call is TRBV7-9, the J call TRBJ2-5, with D uncertain. The V and J ends lost 1 base and 3 bases respectively, with 9 bases between them. The CDR3 has 14 residues. CDR1 and CDR2 from the germline V gene are SEHNR and FQNEAQ (reference sequence). Written as DNA, the CDR3 is TGTGCCAGCAGCTTAGAGCCCCTCGAAGAGACCCAGTACTTC. Translated, it gives CASSLEPLEETQYF.

V usage is TRBV15 and J usage is TRBJ1-5; TRBD1 is a possible D gene (5 bases). The V gene lost 2 bases and the J gene lost 3 bases, with 11 bases spanning the gap. The CDR3 is made up of 15 amino acids. Germline CDR1 is LNHNV and CDR2 is YYDKDF (reference sequence). The CDR3, as DNA: TGTGCCACCAGCAGACAGGGATACCTCAATCAGCCCCAGCATTTT. This encodes CATSRQGYLNQPQHF.

Turning to this clonotype: At one boundary the junction diverges from the germline segment, which might be a read error. This chain connects TRBV29-1 to TRBJ2-1; 10 nucleotides line up with TRBD2. The germline V gene has CDR1 SQVTM and CDR2 ANQGSEA. This CDR3 spans 14 amino acids. CDR3 protein: CGVGTSGDYNEQFF. The DNA for the CDR3 is TGCGGCGTTGGTACTAGCGGGGATTACAATGAGCAGTTCTTC.

This clonotype has just a few counts. The rearrangement joins TRBV6-2 or TRBV6-3 to TRBJ2-2; 7 bases are shared with TRBD1. Germline loops: CDR1 MNHEY, CDR2 SVGEGT. With V trimmed by 3 bases and J by 5 bases, 9 bases remained unmatched. This CDR3 spans 16 amino acids. The CDR3 region has the DNA TGTGCCAGCAGTTATCGGCAGGGGGTAGGAACCGGGGAGCTGTTTTTT. This codes for CASSYRQGVGTGELFF.